This T cell receptor (beta chain) was obtained from a study of cytomegalovirus exposure and HLA in healthy donors. CDR1 and CDR2 (germline): SGHNT, YYREEE (reference sequence). V lost 1 base to trimming and J lost 0 bases, with 14 bases between them. This CDR3 has 16 residues. Use of 60 Vbeta and 13 Jbeta primers characterized the PCR. The protocol was immunoSEQ multiplex PCR, while the TCRdb copy is restricted to in-frame clones and leaves out a portion. The data hold some 90,000 clones, with roughly 70% observed a single time. The TCR was taken from a man in his forties or fifties in good health and CMV-seronegative. Material for sequencing was PBMCs. The chain recombines TRBV5-4 with TRBJ2-7; D is perhaps TRBD2 (7 bases). This chain's CDR3 is CASSLSGGGGSYEQYF. The DNA of the CDR3 is TGTGCCAGCAGCTTGTCTGGGGGCGGGGGCTCCTACGAGCAGTACTTC.